These 26 T cell receptor beta chains originate from one sample sequenced in a study of cytotoxic CD8 clonotypes in ibrutinib-treated CLL. Assay: immunoSEQ multiplex PCR; the TCRdb copy retains only in-frame clones and omits some. The table shows about 22,000 clones, with 78% occurring only once. Sample: PBMCs, taken before ibrutinib treatment. These receptors came from a human donor with chronic lymphocytic leukemia.

In this sample, this clone turned up a few times. The J gene is TRBJ2-7, the V gene TRBV6-1; 7 bases are shared with TRBD1. Germline values: CDR1 MNHNS, CDR2 SASEGT. The J segment lost 1 base and the V segment lost 7 bases, leaving 10 bases of the junction unmatched. The CDR3 has 15 residues. The CDR3 DNA reads as TGTGCCAGCACCCCTGGGGAGACAGGGTCCTACGAGCAGTACTTC. This translates into CASTPGETGSYEQYF.

The genes are TRBV7-2 and TRBJ2-1; D may be TRBD2 (5 bases). The germline gives CDR1 SGHTA, CDR2 FQGNSA. V shed 1 base and J shed 1 base, with 11 bases lying between them. The CDR3 is made up of 16 amino acids. CDR3 coding DNA: TGTGCCAGCAGCTTAGGCTCGGGATTGTCCTACAATGAGCAGTTCTTC. Translating it yields CASSLGSGLSYNEQFF.

The chain is built from TRBV9 and TRBJ2-3; D ambiguous. The CDR3 contains 14 residues. Trimming left V 3 bases short and J 2 bases short, with 10 bases between. Per germline, CDR1 SGDLS and CDR2 YYNGEE. CDR3: CASSGGRITDTQYF. The CDR3 DNA sequence: TGTGCCAGCAGCGGAGGTAGAATCACAGATACGCAGTATTTT.

The chain combines TRBV4-1 with TRBJ2-1; D gene uncertain. Trimming took 4 bases from V and 0 from J, leaving 16 bases between them. Germline CDR1 is MGHRA and CDR2 is YSYEKL. The CDR3 is 17 amino acids. CDR3 residues: CASSPRVLDVSYNEQFF. The DNA for the CDR3 is TGCGCCAGCAGCCCCCGGGTCCTAGATGTCTCCTACAATGAGCAGTTCTTC.

The J gene is TRBJ1-2, the V gene TRBV19; D gene unclear. This CDR3 contains 11 residues. The ends were cut back, 11 bases at V and 8 bases at J, with 15 bases in the middle. Germline V lookup: CDR1 LNHDA, CDR2 SQIVND (reference sequence). CDR3 amino acids: CASERGRGYTF. As DNA, the CDR3 is TGTGCCTCCGAGAGAGGGCGAGGCTACACCTTC.

This clone has only one observation. The chain is built from TRBV18 and TRBJ2-7; a weak D match, TRBD1 (6 bases). The CDR3 is 14 residues long. V shed 5 bases and J shed 0 bases, with 11 bases lying between them. Germline lookup yields CDR1 KGHSH and CDR2 LQKENI. CDR3 residues: CASSGTISSYEQYF. CDR3 in DNA: TGTGCCAGCTCAGGGACAATCAGCTCCTACGAGCAGTACTTC.

The rearrangement joins TRBV4-1 to TRBJ2-1, with 11 bases that match TRBD2. The CDR3 runs 17 residues. V lost 1 base to trimming and J lost 2 bases; unmatched junction nucleotides: 4. Germline CDR1 and CDR2: MGHRA and YSYEKL. Written as DNA, the CDR3 is TGCGCCAGCAGCCAAGCCACTAGCGGGAGAGCCTACAATGAGCAGTTCTTC. This sequence encodes CASSQATSGRAYNEQFF.

The sample holds one count of this clone. This sequence joins TRBV28 and TRBJ2-7, with 9 bases that match TRBD2. The CDR3 spans 15 residues. V gave up 3 bases and J gave up 6 bases; unmatched junction bases: 9. CDR1 and CDR2 (germline): MDHEN, SYDVKM. CDR3 amino acids: CASSLTSGERREQYF. The DNA of the CDR3 is TGTGCCAGCAGTTTGACTAGCGGAGAAAGGCGCGAGCAGTACTTC. The variable domain in full, completed from reference TRBV28 and TRBJ2-7, reads DVKVTQSSRYLVKRTGEKVFLECVQDMDHENMFWYRQDPGLGLRLIYFSYDVKMKEKGDIPEGYSVSREKKERFSLILESASTNQTSMYLCASSLTSGERREQYFGPGTRLTVT.

V and J are TRBV6-1 and TRBJ2-3; 10 nucleotides agree with TRBD2. Germline V CDR1 and CDR2: MNHNS, SASEGT. The CDR3 contains 16 residues. Unmatched junction bases numbered 7, after V lost 4 bases and J lost 3 bases. The CDR3 sequence is CASSVSSGSKTDTQYF. DNA of the CDR3: TGTGCCAGCAGTGTTTCTAGCGGGAGTAAGACAGATACGCAGTATTTT.

In this sample, this clone turned up a few times. The gene calls are TRBV30 and TRBJ1-2; 9 bases line up with TRBD1. Trimming cost V 1 base and J 7 bases; bases outside gene matches: 1. Per the germline V gene, CDR1 is GTSNPN and CDR2 is SVGIG (reference sequence). CDR3 size: 12 residues. The CDR3 coding sequence is TGTGCCTGGAGTGGGACAGGGGTTGGCTACACCTTC. This sequence encodes CAWSGTGVGYTF.

The chain combines TRBV30 with TRBJ1-2, with a weak D call TRBD1 (5 bases). Germline values: CDR1 GTSNPN, CDR2 SVGIG (reference sequence). Trimming left V 0 bases short and J 6 bases short, with 17 bases between. The CDR3 sequence is 15 residues long. In DNA form, the CDR3 reads TGTGCCTGGAGTGTACGTGGGGGGATCGGCAATGGCTACACCTTC. It yields the protein CAWSVRGGIGNGYTF.

The V call is TRBV28, the J call TRBJ1-1; D might be TRBD1 (5 bases). Germline CDR1 is MDHEN and CDR2 is SYDVKM. This CDR3 has 15 residues. V lost 5 bases to trimming and J lost 6 bases, with 19 bases between them. As DNA, the CDR3 is TGTGCCAGCAGTAAATCAACAGGCGGGCTCTCTGAAGCTTTCTTT. Translated, it gives CASSKSTGGLSEAFF.

The chain uses TRBV11-2 and TRBJ2-1, with TRBD2 as a possible D gene (6 bases). The CDR3 is made up of 17 amino acids. Per germline, CDR1 SGHAT and CDR2 FQNNGV. V shed 1 base and J shed 7 bases, with 20 bases lying between them. This chain's CDR3 is CASSLAPGEGTRNEQFF. CDR3 DNA: TGTGCCAGCAGCTTAGCACCGGGAGAGGGAACTCGGAATGAGCAGTTCTTC.

V is TRBV7-2 and J is TRBJ2-7; 7 bases fit TRBD2. Germline assignment: CDR1 SGHTA and CDR2 FQGNSA. The length of the CDR3 is 14 residues. The V segment lost 4 bases and the J segment 3 bases; nucleotides outside the gene matches: 6. The CDR3 here is CASSSRLADYEQYF. CDR3 DNA sequence: TGTGCCAGCAGCTCGAGACTAGCAGACTACGAGCAGTACTTC.

The V gene is TRBV30, the J gene TRBJ1-3, with 7 positions matching TRBD1. CDR3 length: 14 residues. CDR1 is GTSNPN, CDR2 SVGIG, per germline (reference sequence). The V and J ends lost 2 bases and 4 bases, in that order; junction bases with no gene match: 5. DNA of the CDR3: TGTGCCTGGAGTAAGGGGACAGACGGAAACACCATATATTTT. Its translation: CAWSKGTDGNTIYF.

The rearrangement joins TRBV19 to TRBJ1-2, with unresolved D. Germline lookup yields CDR1 LNHDA and CDR2 SQIVND (reference sequence). V lost 5 bases and J lost 5, with 12 bases in between. The CDR3 length is 13 residues. CDR3 protein: CASSWALGYGYTF. For the CDR3, the DNA is TGTGCCAGTAGTTGGGCGTTGGGGTATGGCTACACCTTC.

This clone occurred a few times. The chain combines TRBV5-1 with TRBJ1-1, with a possible D match to TRBD1 (6 bases). The V end was cut by 5 bases, the J end by 0 bases, with 11 bases between. The CDR3 consists of 14 residues. Looked up from germline, CDR1 is SGHRS and CDR2 is YFSETQ. CDR3 in DNA: TGCGCCAGCAGACCGACAGGAGTGAACACTGAAGCTTTCTTT. It encodes CASRPTGVNTEAFF.

This rearrangement joins TRBV18 to TRBJ1-1; D call uncertain. Trimming shortened V by 2 bases and J by 8 bases, and 15 bases separated the two germline ends. In germline, CDR1 is KGHSH, CDR2 LQKENI. The CDR3 spans 14 residues. The CDR3 reads CASSPWGMQAEAFF. The CDR3 coding sequence is TGTGCCAGCTCACCATGGGGAATGCAGGCCGAAGCTTTCTTT.

The genes are TRBV12-5 and TRBJ1-2, with D possibly being TRBD1 (5 bases). V was pared by 6 bases and J by 2 bases, with 7 bases between. The CDR3 is 12 residues long. CDR1 is LGHNT, CDR2 FRNRAP, per germline. CDR3 amino acids: CASGRDNYGYTF. CDR3 nucleotide sequence: TGTGCTAGTGGAAGGGACAACTATGGCTACACCTTC.

The V and J genes are TRBV6-5 and TRBJ2-7; either TRBD1 or TRBD2 may supply D (5 bases each). CDR1 MNHEY and CDR2 SVGAGI come from the germline V gene. Trimming pared 5 bases from V and 5 bases from J, leaving 16 bases between. This CDR3 has 14 amino acids. CDR3 region: CASSSPGQGDEQYF. CDR3 DNA sequence: TGTGCCAGCAGTAGCCCCGGGCAGGGAGACGAGCAGTACTTC.

The CDR3 spells CASTLSGYTYNEQFF. DNA of the CDR3: TGTGCCAGTACCCTTAGCGGTTATACCTACAATGAGCAGTTCTTC. The V and J genes are TRBV19 and TRBJ2-1; possible D gene TRBD2, 6 bases. The germline CDR1 and CDR2 sequences are LNHDA and SQIVND (reference sequence). This CDR3 is built from 15 residues. With 7 bases removed from V and 2 bases from J, the gap between germline ends came to 15 bases.

The chain recombines TRBV29-1 with TRBJ2-7, with a possible D match to TRBD1 (5 bases). The CDR3 consists of 12 residues. Germline CDR1 SQVTM, CDR2 ANQGSEA. Trimming cost V 4 bases and J 3 bases, with 10 bases left between them. In DNA, the CDR3 is TGCAGCGTTGCTTACCAGGGCTACGAGCAGTACTTC. Protein: CSVAYQGYEQYF.

The J gene is TRBJ2-7, the V gene TRBV14; possible D gene TRBD1, 8 bases. Germline lookup yields CDR1 SGHDN and CDR2 FVKESK. The CDR3 consists of 17 residues. V was cut by 0 bases and J by 3 bases, with 18 bases left in between. CDR3 coding DNA: TGTGCCAGCAGCCAAGATACCCTTTACAGGGGGGGCTACGAGCAGTACTTC. Translating it yields CASSQDTLYRGGYEQYF.

The chain combines TRBV28 with TRBJ1-5, with D maybe TRBD1 (6 bases). The V end was cut by 7 bases, the J end by 0 bases, with 10 bases between. The CDR3 spans 14 residues. CDR1 is MDHEN, CDR2 SYDVKM, per germline. The CDR3 DNA reads TGTGCCAGCAAAGGGGGAGGTAGCAATCAGCCCCAGCATTTT. Translating it yields CASKGGGSNQPQHF. The whole variable domain, remainder taken from reference TRBV28 and TRBJ1-5, is DVKVTQSSRYLVKRTGEKVFLECVQDMDHENMFWYRQDPGLGLRLIYFSYDVKMKEKGDIPEGYSVSREKKERFSLILESASTNQTSMYLCASKGGGSNQPQHFGDGTRLSIL.

The rearrangement joins TRBV5-1 to TRBJ2-5; 12 positions match TRBD2. Trimming at V came to 4 bases and at J to 5 bases, leaving 3 bases not matched to a gene. Germline-derived CDR1 and CDR2 are SGHRS and YFSETQ. CDR3 size: 14 residues. The CDR3 is CASSAGTSGETQYF. CDR3 in DNA: TGCGCCAGCAGCGCTGGGACTAGCGGGGAGACCCAGTACTTC.

The CDR3 nucleotides read TGTGCCAGCAGCCAAGGATCCTCGGGGAAGGTCGAGCAGTACTTC. Translated: CASSQGSSGKVEQYF. V usage is TRBV14 and J usage is TRBJ2-7; D possibly corresponds to TRBD2 (5 bases). This CDR3 region has 15 residues. Per germline, CDR1 SGHDN and CDR2 FVKESK. Trimming shortened V by 1 base and J by 6 bases, and 16 bases separated the two germline ends.